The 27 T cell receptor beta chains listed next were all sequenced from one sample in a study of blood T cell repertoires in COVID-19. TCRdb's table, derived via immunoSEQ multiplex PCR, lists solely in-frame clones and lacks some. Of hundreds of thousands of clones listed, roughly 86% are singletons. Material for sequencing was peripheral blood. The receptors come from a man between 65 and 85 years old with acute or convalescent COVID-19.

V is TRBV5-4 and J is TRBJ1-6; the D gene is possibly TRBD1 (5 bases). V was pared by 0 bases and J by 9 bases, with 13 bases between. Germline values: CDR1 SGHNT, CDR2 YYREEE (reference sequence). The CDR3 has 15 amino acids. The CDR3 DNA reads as TGTGCCAGCAGCTTGGAGCAAAGGGGTGGTTCACCCCTCCACTTT. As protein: CASSLEQRGGSPLHF.

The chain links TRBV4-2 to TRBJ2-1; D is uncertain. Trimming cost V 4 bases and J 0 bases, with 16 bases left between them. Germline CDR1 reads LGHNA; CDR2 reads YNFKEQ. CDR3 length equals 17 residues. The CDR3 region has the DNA TGTGCCAGCAGCCTCGAGTGGCGGAGAAGCTCCTACAATGAGCAGTTCTTC. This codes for CASSLEWRRSSYNEQFF.

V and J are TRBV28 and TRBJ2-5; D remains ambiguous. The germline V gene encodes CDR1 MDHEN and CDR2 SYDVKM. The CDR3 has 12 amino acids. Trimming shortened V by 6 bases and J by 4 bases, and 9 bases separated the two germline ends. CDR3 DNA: TGTGCCAGCAGCCCCCCAGGAGAGACCCAGTACTTC. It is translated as CASSPPGETQYF.

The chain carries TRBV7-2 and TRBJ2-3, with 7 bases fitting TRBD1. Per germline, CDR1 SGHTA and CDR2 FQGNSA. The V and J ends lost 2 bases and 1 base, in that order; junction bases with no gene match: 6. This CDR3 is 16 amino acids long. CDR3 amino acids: CASSLRGGRGTDTQYF. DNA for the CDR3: TGTGCCAGCAGCTTACGAGGGGGCCGTGGCACAGATACGCAGTATTTT.

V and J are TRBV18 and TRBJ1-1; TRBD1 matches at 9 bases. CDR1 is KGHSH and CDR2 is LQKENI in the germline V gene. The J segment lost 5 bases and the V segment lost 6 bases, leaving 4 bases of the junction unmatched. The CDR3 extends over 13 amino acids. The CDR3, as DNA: TGTGCCAGCTCTTCGACAGGGGGGACTGAAGCTTTCTTT. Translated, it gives CASSSTGGTEAFF. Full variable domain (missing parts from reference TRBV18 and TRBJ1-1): NAGVMQNPRHLVRRRGQEARLRCSPMKGHSHVYWYRQLPEEGLKFMVYLQKENIIDESGMPKERFSAEFPKEGPSILRIQQVVRGDSAAYFCASSSTGGTEAFFGQGTRLTVV.

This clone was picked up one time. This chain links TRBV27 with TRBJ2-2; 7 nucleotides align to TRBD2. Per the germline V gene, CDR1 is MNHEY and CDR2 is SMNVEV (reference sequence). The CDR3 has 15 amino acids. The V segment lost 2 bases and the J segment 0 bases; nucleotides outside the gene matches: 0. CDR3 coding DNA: TGTGCCAGCAGTTTAGGGGGGGCGAACACCGGGGAGCTGTTTTTT. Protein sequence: CASSLGGANTGELFF.

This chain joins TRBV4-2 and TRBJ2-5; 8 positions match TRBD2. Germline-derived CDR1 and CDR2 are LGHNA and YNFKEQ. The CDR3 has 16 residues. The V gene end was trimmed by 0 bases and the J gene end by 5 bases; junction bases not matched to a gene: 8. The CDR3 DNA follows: TGTGCCAGCAGCCAAGACGGGGGGGCCGAGGGGGAGACCCAGTACTTC. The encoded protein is CASSQDGGAEGETQYF.

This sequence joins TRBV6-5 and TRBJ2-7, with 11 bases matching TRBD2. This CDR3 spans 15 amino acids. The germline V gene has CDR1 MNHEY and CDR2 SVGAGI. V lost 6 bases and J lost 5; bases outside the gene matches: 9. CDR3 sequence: CASSSGTSGFNEQYF. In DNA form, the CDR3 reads TGTGCCAGCAGCTCCGGGACTAGCGGTTTCAACGAGCAGTACTTC.

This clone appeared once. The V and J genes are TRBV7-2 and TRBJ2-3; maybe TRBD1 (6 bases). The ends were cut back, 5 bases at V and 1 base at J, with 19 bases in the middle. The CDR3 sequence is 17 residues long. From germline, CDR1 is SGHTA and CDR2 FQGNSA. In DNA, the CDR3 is TGTGCCAGCAGCAATCTGGTCGGTGGGGGCCGCACAGATACGCAGTATTTT. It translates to CASSNLVGGGRTDTQYF.

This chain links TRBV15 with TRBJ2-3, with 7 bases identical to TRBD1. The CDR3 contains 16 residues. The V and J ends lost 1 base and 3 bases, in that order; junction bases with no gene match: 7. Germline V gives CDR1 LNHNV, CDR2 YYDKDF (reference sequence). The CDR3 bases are TGTGCCACCAGCAGAGGAAACAGGGGAGAGACAGATACGCAGTATTTT. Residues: CATSRGNRGETDTQYF.

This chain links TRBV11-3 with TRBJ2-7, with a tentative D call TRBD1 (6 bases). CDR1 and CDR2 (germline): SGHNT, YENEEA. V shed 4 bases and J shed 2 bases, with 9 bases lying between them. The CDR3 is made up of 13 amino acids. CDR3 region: CASSSGQTYEQYF. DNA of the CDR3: TGTGCCAGCAGCTCGGGACAAACCTACGAGCAGTACTTC.

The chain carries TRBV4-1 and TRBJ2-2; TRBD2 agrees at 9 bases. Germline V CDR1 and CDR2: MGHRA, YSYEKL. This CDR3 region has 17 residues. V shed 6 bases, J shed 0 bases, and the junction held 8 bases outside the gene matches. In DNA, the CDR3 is TGCGCCAGCAGGGCAAGCGGGGGGCTAGCGAACACCGGGGAGCTGTTTTTT. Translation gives CASRASGGLANTGELFF.

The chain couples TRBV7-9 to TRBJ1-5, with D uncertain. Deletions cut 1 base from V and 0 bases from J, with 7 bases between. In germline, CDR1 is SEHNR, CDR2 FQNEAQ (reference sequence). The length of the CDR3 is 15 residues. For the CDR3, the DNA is TGTGCCAGCAGCTTAGGTGGCATTAGCAATCAGCCCCAGCATTTT. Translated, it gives CASSLGGISNQPQHF.

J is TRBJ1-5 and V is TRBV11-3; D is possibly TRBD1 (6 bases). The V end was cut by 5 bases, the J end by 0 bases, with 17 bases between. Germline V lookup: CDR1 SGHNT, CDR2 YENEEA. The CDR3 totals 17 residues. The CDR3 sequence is CASSIYRDTYSNQPQHF. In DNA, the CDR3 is TGTGCCAGCAGCATATACAGGGACACGTATAGCAATCAGCCCCAGCATTTT.

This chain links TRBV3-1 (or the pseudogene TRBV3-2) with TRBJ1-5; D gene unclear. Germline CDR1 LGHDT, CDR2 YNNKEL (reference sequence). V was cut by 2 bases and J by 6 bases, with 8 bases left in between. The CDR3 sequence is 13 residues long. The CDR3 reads CASSQTSSQPQHF. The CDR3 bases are TGTGCCAGCAGCCAAACCTCTAGTCAGCCCCAGCATTTT.

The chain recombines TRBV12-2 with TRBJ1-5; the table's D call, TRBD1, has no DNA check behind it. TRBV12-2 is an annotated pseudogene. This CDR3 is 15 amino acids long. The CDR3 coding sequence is TGTGCAAGTCGCCTCAGGGACAGGGTCCCAGGGGCCCAGCATTTT. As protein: CASRLRDRVPGAQHF.

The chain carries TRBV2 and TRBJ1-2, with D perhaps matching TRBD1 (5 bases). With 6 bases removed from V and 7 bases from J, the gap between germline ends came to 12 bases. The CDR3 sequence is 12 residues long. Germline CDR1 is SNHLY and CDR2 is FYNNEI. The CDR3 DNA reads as TGTGCCAGCAGGGGGCCCGTTCGTGGCTACACCTTC. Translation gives CASRGPVRGYTF.

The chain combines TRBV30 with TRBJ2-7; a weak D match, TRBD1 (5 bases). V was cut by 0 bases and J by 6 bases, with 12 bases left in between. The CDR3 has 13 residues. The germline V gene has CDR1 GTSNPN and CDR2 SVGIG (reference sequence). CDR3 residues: CAWSVQRGGEQYF. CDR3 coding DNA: TGTGCCTGGAGTGTACAAAGGGGTGGCGAGCAGTACTTC.

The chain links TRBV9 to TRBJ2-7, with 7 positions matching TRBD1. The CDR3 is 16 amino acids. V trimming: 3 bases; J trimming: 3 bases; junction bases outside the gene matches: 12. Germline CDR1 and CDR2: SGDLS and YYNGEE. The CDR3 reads CASSAEPSRGYYEQYF. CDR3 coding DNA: TGTGCCAGCAGCGCGGAGCCGAGCAGGGGGTACTACGAGCAGTACTTC.

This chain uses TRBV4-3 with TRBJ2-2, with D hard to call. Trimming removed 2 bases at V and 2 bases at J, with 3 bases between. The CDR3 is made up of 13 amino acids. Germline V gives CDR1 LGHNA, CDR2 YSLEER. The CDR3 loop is CASSQRNTGELFF. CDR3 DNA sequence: TGCGCCAGCAGCCAACGTAACACCGGGGAGCTGTTTTTT.

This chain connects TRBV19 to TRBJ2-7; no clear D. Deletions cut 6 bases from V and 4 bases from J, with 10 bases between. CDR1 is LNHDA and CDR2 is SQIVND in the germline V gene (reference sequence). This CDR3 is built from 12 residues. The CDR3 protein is CASRSRGYEQYF. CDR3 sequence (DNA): TGTGCCAGTAGATCCAGAGGATACGAGCAGTACTTC.

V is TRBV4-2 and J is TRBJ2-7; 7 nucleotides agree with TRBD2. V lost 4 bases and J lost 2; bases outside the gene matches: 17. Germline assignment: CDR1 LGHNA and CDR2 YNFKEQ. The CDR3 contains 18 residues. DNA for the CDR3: TGTGCCAGCAGCCTAGAATATGAGCGGGATCTTCCTCCCTACGAGCAGTACTTC. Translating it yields CASSLEYERDLPPYEQYF.

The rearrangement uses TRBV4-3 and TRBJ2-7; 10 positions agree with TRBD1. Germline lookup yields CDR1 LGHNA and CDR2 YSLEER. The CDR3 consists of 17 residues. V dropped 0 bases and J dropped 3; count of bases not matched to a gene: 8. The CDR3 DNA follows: TGCGCCAGCAGCCAAGAGCGAGTAGGGACAGGGGTCTACGAGCAGTACTTC. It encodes CASSQERVGTGVYEQYF.

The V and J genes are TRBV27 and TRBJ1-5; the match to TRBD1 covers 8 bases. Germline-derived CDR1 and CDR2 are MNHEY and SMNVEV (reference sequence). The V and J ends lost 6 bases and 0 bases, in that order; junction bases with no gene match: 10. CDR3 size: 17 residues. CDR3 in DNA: TGTGCCAGCAGCTACGGGACAGGACCTTATAGCAATCAGCCCCAGCATTTT. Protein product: CASSYGTGPYSNQPQHF.

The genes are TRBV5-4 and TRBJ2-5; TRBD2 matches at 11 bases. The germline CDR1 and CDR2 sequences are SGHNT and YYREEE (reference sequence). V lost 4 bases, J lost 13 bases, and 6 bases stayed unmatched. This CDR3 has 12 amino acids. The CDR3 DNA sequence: TGTGCCAGCAGCGAACTAGCGGGGGACAGGTACTTC. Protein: CASSELAGDRYF.

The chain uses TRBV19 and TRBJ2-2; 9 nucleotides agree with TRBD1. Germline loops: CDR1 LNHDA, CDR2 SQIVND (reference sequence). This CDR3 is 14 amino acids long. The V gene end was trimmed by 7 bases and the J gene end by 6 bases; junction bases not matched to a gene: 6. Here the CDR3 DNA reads TGTGCCAGTAACCGGGACAGGGAATCCGGGGAGCTGTTTTTT. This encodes CASNRDRESGELFF.

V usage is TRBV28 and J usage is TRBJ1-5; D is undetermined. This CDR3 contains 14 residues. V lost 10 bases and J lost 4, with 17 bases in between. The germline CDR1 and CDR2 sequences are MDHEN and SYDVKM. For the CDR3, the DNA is TGTGCCACTAGAGGAGGGAATCTAAATCAGCCCCAGCATTTT. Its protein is CATRGGNLNQPQHF.